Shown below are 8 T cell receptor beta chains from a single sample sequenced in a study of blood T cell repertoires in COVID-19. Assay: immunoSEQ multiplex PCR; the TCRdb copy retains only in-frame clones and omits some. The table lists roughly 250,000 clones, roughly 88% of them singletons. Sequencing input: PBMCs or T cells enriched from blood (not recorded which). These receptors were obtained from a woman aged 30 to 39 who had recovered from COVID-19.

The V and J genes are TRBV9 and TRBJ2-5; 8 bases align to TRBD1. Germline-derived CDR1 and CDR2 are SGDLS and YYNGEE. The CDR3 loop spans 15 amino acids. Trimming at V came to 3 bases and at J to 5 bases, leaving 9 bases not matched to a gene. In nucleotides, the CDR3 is TGTGCCAGCAGCGCCACGACCAGACAGGGGGAGACCCAGTACTTC. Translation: CASSATTRQGETQYF.

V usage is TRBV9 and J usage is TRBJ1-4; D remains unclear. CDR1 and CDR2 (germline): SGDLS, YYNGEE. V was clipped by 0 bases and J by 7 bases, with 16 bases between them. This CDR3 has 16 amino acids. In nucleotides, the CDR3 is TGTGCCAGCAGCGTAGAAGATGGGAGCAATACTGAAAAACTGTTTTTT. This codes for CASSVEDGSNTEKLFF.

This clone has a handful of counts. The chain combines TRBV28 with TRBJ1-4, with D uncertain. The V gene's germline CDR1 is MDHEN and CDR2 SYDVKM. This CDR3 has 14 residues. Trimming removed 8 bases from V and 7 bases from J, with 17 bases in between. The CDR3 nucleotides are TGTGCCAGCGCGAGGTATGTCGGGAGTGAAAAACTGTTTTTT. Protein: CASARYVGSEKLFF.

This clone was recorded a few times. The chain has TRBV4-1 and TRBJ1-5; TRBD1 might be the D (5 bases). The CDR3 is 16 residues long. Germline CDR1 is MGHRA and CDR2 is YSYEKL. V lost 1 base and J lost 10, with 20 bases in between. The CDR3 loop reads CASSQGERQRDRPQHF. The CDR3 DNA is TGCGCCAGCAGCCAAGGAGAGAGACAGAGAGATCGACCCCAGCATTTT.

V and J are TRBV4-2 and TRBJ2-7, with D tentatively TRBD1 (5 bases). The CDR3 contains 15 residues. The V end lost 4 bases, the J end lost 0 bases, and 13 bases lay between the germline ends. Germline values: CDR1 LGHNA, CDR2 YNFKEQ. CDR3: CASSPQGGISYEQYF. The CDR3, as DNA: TGTGCCAGCAGCCCGCAGGGTGGCATCTCCTACGAGCAGTACTTC.

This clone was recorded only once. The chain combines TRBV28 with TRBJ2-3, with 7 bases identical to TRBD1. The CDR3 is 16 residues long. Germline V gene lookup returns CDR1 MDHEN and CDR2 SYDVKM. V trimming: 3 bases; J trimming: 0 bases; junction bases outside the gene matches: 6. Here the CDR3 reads CASSFDTGESTDTQYF. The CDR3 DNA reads TGTGCCAGCAGTTTTGACACAGGGGAAAGCACAGATACGCAGTATTTT.

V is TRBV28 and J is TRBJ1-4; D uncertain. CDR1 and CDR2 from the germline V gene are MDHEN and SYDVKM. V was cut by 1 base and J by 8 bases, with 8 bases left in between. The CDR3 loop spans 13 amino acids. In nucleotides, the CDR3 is TGTGCCAGCAGTTTATCTACCCCCGAAAAACTGTTTTTT. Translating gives CASSLSTPEKLFF. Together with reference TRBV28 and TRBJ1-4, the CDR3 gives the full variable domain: DVKVTQSSRYLVKRTGEKVFLECVQDMDHENMFWYRQDPGLGLRLIYFSYDVKMKEKGDIPEGYSVSREKKERFSLILESASTNQTSMYLCASSLSTPEKLFFGSGTQLSVL.

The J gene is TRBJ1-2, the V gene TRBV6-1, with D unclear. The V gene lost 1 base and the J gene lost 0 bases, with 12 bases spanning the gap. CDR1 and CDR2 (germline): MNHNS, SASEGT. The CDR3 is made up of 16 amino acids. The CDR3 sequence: CASSEVFRPANYGYTF. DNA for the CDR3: TGTGCCAGCAGTGAAGTTTTCAGGCCGGCTAACTATGGCTACACCTTC.